One and the same sample provided the 19 T cell receptor beta chains below, sequenced in a study of T cells expressing NK-cell markers. TCRdb re-called the 5' RACE reads, yielding one record per CDR3 amino acid sequence without DNA. This listing includes a few hundred thousand distinct CDR3 sequences. Sequencing input: blood T cells: a sorted CD56 or NKG2C T cell subset, CD4+ or CD8+ T cells, or bulk PBMC T cells (not recorded which). These receptors originate from a woman in her forties or fifties in good health.

The V gene is TRBV5-4, the J gene TRBJ2-2; TCRdb designates TRBD1, a call that cannot be tested without DNA. This CDR3 is 18 amino acids long. Germline loops: CDR1 SGHNT, CDR2 YYREEE (reference sequence). The CDR3 is CASSNDAGQGWNTGELFF.

The chain couples TRBV4-2 to TRBJ2-5; checking the TCRdb D call of TRBD1 is not possible without DNA. There are 15 residues in the CDR3. Per the germline V gene, CDR1 is LGHNA and CDR2 is YNFKEQ. The CDR3 loop is CASSQDRGRGETQYF.

This CDR3 is CASSLVSLDTDTQYF. The chain has TRBV11-3 and TRBJ2-3. The CDR3 contains 15 residues. Germline V gene lookup returns CDR1 SGHNT and CDR2 YENEEA.

The rearrangement uses TRBV20-1 and TRBJ2-3; TCRdb reports TRBD1, a call that lacks DNA to check it against. The CDR3 consists of 16 residues. Germline CDR1 reads DFQATT; CDR2 reads SNEGSKA (reference sequence). CDR3 region: CSARDPDSPNLDTQYF.

This clonotype is medium-sized (0.01 to 0.1%) by frequency. J is TRBJ1-2 and V is TRBV19. This CDR3 has 14 amino acids. Germline loops: CDR1 LNHDA, CDR2 SQIVND (reference sequence). The CDR3 here is CASSTSTNNYGYTF.

This chain uses TRBV20-1 with TRBJ2-1; TCRdb proposes TRBD2, but this gene call is untestable without DNA. CDR3 length: 12 residues. CDR1 DFQATT and CDR2 SNEGSKA come from the germline V gene (reference sequence). The CDR3 loop is CSEHGPYNEQFF.

The V gene is TRBV5-1, the J gene TRBJ2-3; the TCRdb call, TRBD1, lacks DNA for checking. CDR1 SGHRS and CDR2 YFSETQ come from the germline V gene. CDR3 length equals 15 residues. The CDR3 reads CASSRQGQGTDTQYF.

The J gene is TRBJ2-1, the V gene TRBV3-1. The germline V gene encodes CDR1 LGHDT and CDR2 YNNKEL (reference sequence). This CDR3 comprises 18 residues. The CDR3 reads CASSQDMSSMGSYNEQFF.

V gene TRBV24-1 combines with J gene TRBJ2-1; TCRdb selects TRBD2, and the lack of DNA leaves this call unchecked. This CDR3 is built from 16 residues. CDR1 is KGHDR and CDR2 is SFDVKD in the germline V gene. Here the CDR3 reads CATSDQTSGLDNEQFF.

The CDR3 protein is CANGGTSHPDTQYF. The rearrangement links TRBV2 to TRBJ2-3; no DNA is available, so the TRBD1 call from TCRdb remains unchecked. The V gene's germline CDR1 is SNHLY and CDR2 FYNNEI. The CDR3 contains 14 residues.

The genes are TRBV3-1 and TRBJ1-2. CDR3 length: 15 amino acids. Germline V lookup: CDR1 LGHDT, CDR2 YNNKEL (reference sequence). The CDR3 region is CASSLSVLANYGYTF.

The chain employs TRBV12-3 or TRBV12-4 and TRBJ1-1; TCRdb's D call, TRBD1, is unchecked because there is no DNA. The CDR3 totals 14 residues. The CDR3 reads CASSLGGVGSEAFF.

The chain couples TRBV7-9 to TRBJ1-1. This CDR3 is 14 amino acids long. Germline CDR1 reads SEHNR; CDR2 reads FQNEAQ (reference sequence). CDR3 sequence reads: CASSTQPDRTEAFF.

The chain recombines TRBV9 with TRBJ2-1; TCRdb selects TRBD1, and the lack of DNA leaves this call unchecked. Germline V lookup: CDR1 SGDLS, CDR2 YYNGEE. The CDR3 length is 14 residues. CDR3 protein: CASSVGGTLNEQFF.

The chain is built from TRBV4-1 and TRBJ1-5; no DNA is available, so the TRBD1 call from TCRdb remains unchecked. Germline values: CDR1 MGHRA, CDR2 YSYEKL. CDR3 length equals 15 residues. CDR3 sequence: CASSPDRGTNQPQHF.

The chain employs TRBV14 and TRBJ2-1. The V gene's germline CDR1 is SGHDN and CDR2 FVKESK. CDR3 length: 15 residues. Here the CDR3 reads CASSQYQRSYNEQFF.

The chain links TRBV4-1 to TRBJ2-6; as DNA is missing, the TRBD2 call by TCRdb cannot be tested. Germline V gene data show CDR1 as MGHRA and CDR2 as YSYEKL. This CDR3 comprises 19 residues. The CDR3 region is CASSSGGSSGRAGANVLTF.

The J gene is TRBJ2-7, the V gene TRBV25-1; TCRdb outputs TRBD1, but without DNA this stays unchecked. Germline V gives CDR1 MGHDK, CDR2 SYGVNS. The CDR3 runs to 13 residues. The CDR3 loop is CASSGGVRYEQYF.

The genes are TRBV20-1 and TRBJ1-2. The V gene's germline CDR1 is DFQATT and CDR2 SNEGSKA (reference sequence). The CDR3 is 14 residues long. The CDR3 spells CSALPDGSNYGYTF.